These T cell receptor beta chains were read from a single sample in a study of cytomegalovirus exposure and HLA in healthy donors. Produced via immunoSEQ multiplex PCR; TCRdb's table is partial and in-frame only. The sample shows just over 150,000 clones, and roughly 2% sits with its ten largest clones. The specimen was PBMCs. These receptors were collected from a young man in good health and CMV-seronegative. Both conserved end residues are part of each CDR3. The D gene is left open where the match is weak.

TRBV5-8	.	TRBJ1-5	CASTNYSGGGFRRQPQHF	TGTGCCAGCACCAACTATTCGGGAGGCGGCTTTAGGCGGCAGCCCCAGCATTTT
TRBV11-2	.	TRBJ1-5	CASSLGGSSYSNQPQHF	TGTGCCAGCAGCTTAGGAGGCAGCTCCTATAGCAATCAGCCCCAGCATTTT
TRBV5-1	.	TRBJ1-1	CASSRTRNTEAFF	TGCGCCAGCAGCCGTACAAGGAACACTGAAGCTTTCTTT
TRBV5-1	.	TRBJ2-3	CASSLGVEASTDTQYF	TGCGCCAGCAGCTTGGGTGTAGAAGCTAGCACAGATACGCAGTATTTT
TRBV5-1	TRBD2	TRBJ2-1	CASSVKIAGLGREQFF	TGCGCCAGCAGCGTAAAGATAGCGGGGCTAGGGAGAGAGCAGTTCTTC
TRBV5-1	.	TRBJ2-7	CASRRDTNYEQYF	TGCGCCAGCAGACGGGACACCAACTACGAGCAGTACTTC
TRBV18	.	TRBJ2-2	CASSPQRGENTGELFF	TGTGCCAGCTCACCTCAACGGGGAGAAAACACCGGGGAGCTGTTTTTT
TRBV30	TRBD1	TRBJ2-4	CAWRSTGGKNIQYF	TGTGCCTGGAGATCGACAGGGGGCAAAAACATTCAGTACTTC
TRBV5-1	TRBD2	TRBJ2-7	CASSLGGGTPEQYF	TGCGCCAGCAGCTTGGGGGGGGGTACTCCCGAGCAGTACTTC
TRBV27	.	TRBJ2-1	CASSLIRTPGNEQFF	TGTGCCAGCAGTTTAATCCGCACCCCGGGGAATGAGCAGTTCTTC
TRBV10-3	.	TRBJ2-3	CARSGTPTDTQYF	TGTGCCAGGTCCGGGACACCCACAGATACGCAGTATTTT
TRBV11-3	TRBD2	TRBJ2-1	CASSFRDYNNEQFF	TGTGCCAGCAGCTTCCGGGACTACAACAATGAGCAGTTCTTC
TRBV20-1	.	TRBJ2-5	CSARVGGHGYF	TGCAGTGCTAGAGTAGGGGGACATGGGTACTTC
TRBV6-6	TRBD1	TRBJ1-1	CASTVPGQKNTEAFF	TGTGCCAGCACTGTACCGGGACAGAAGAACACTGAAGCTTTCTTT
TRBV11-3	.	TRBJ2-1	CASSLEYGNEQFF	TGTGCCAGCAGCTTAGAGTACGGGAATGAGCAGTTCTTC